Sequencing of this T cell receptor beta chain was carried out in a study of T cells in Graves' hyperthyroidism and ophthalmopathy. TCR beta CDR3 region amplification was performed from RNA transcripts. The HTBI primer set served for first-round RT-PCR of the TCR CDR3. Via MiXCR, TCRdb re-called the multiplex PCR reads, giving one row per CDR3 protein. The repertoire includes roughly 280,000 distinct CDR3 sequences, approximately 23% of them detected once, and around two thirds sits in the top ten. Under 3 months was the duration of disease in ophthalmopathy patients, who also had a Clinical Activity Score of at least 3 and a NOSPECS grade of at least 4. Diagnosis relied on clinical symptoms, serum thyroxine and TRAb, thyroid ultrasound and orbital computed tomography. The CDR3 spans 13 residues. Trimming cost V 4 bases and J 5 bases; bases outside gene matches: 2. CDR1 is SGHDT, CDR2 YYEEEE, per germline.

Material: blood. The receptor comes from a man under 40 with Graves' ophthalmopathy. V usage is TRBV5-6 and J usage is TRBJ2-5; TRBD2 agrees at 10 bases. CDR3: CASSTSGMETQYF. The CDR3 DNA is TGTGCCAGCAGCACTAGCGGGATGGAGACCCAGTACTTC.